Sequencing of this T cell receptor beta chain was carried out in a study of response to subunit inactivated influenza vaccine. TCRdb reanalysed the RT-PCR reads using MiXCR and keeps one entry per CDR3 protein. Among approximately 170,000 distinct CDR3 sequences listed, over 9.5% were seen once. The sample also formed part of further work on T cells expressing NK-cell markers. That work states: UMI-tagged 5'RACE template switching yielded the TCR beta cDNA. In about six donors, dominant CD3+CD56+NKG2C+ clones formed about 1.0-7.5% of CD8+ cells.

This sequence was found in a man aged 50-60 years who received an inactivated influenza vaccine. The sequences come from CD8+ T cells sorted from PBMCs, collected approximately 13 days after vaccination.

CDR3 in amino acids: CAISTSGRGVYPEQYF. CDR3 sequence (DNA): TGTGCCATCAGTACTAGCGGGAGAGGGGTGTATCCCGAGCAGTACTTC. The chain combines TRBV10-3 with TRBJ2-7; TRBD2 aligns across 11 bases. V was pared by 5 bases and J by 6 bases, with 12 bases of the junction left unmatched. This CDR3 comprises 16 residues. The germline CDR1 and CDR2 sequences are ENHRY and SYGVKD.